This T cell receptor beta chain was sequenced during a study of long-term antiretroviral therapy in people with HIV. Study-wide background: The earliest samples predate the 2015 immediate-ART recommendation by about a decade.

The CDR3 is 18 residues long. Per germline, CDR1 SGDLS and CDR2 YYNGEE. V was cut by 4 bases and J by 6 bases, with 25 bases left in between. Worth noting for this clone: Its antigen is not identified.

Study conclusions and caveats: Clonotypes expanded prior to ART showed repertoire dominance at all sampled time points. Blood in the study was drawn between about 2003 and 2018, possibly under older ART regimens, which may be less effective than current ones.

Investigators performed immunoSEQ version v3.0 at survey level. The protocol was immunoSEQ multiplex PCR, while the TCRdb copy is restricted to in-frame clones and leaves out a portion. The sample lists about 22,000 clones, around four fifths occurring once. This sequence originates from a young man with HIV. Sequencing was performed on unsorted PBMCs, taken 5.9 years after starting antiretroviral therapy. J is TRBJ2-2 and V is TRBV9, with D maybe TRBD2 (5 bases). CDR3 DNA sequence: TGTGCCAGCAGCCCAAAAGGACTGGGGATAAATGGTCCCGGGGAGCTGTTTTTT. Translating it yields CASSPKGLGINGPGELFF.